Listed here are 7 T cell receptor beta chains from one sample, sequenced in a study of cytomegalovirus exposure and HLA in healthy donors. The primer mix had 60 Vbeta and 13 Jbeta primers. TCRdb's copy holds only in-frame clones and misses some; the assay was immunoSEQ multiplex PCR. The sample lists about 76,000 clones, about 70% seen once, with 9% to 13% in the top ten. The sample consisted of PBMCs. These TCRs come from a male donor in good health and CMV-seropositive.

This rearrangement joins TRBV28 to TRBJ1-1, with D uncertain. The CDR3 consists of 12 residues. Trimming shortened V by 3 bases and J by 10 bases, and 12 bases separated the two germline ends. The germline CDR1 and CDR2 sequences are MDHEN and SYDVKM. This CDR3 is CASSLVRSVAFF. The CDR3 DNA reads as TGTGCCAGCAGTTTGGTCCGTTCGGTAGCTTTCTTT.

This chain's CDR3 is CASRGGQGFEPQHF. The CDR3 DNA is TGTGCCAGCAGGGGGGGACAGGGATTTGAGCCCCAGCATTTT. V is TRBV2 and J is TRBJ1-5, with 9 bases matching TRBD1. The germline CDR1 and CDR2 sequences are SNHLY and FYNNEI. There are 14 residues in the CDR3. The ends lost 6 bases at V and 8 bases at J; junction bases unmatched: 8.

A few counts support this clone. The chain recombines TRBV20-1 with TRBJ2-5; no clear D. The V gene lost 6 bases and the J gene lost 2 bases, with 4 bases spanning the gap. Germline-derived CDR1 and CDR2 are DFQATT and SNEGSKA (reference sequence). The CDR3 covers 10 residues. In DNA form, the CDR3 reads TGCAGTGCGCGTCAAGAGACCCAGTACTTC. Protein product: CSARQETQYF.

The chain carries TRBV9 and TRBJ2-5; 7 nucleotides agree with TRBD2. V lost 0 bases to trimming and J lost 5 bases; unmatched junction nucleotides: 10. From germline, CDR1 is SGDLS and CDR2 YYNGEE. The CDR3 has 16 amino acids. The CDR3 sequence is CASSVGRLAAGETQYF. For the CDR3, the DNA is TGTGCCAGCAGCGTAGGGCGTCTAGCGGCGGGGGAGACCCAGTACTTC.

The chain uses TRBV19 and TRBJ1-1; D might be TRBD1 (6 bases). Germline V gene lookup returns CDR1 LNHDA and CDR2 SQIVND (reference sequence). CDR3 length: 13 amino acids. Trimming shortened V by 5 bases and J by 0 bases, and 7 bases separated the two germline ends. CDR3: CASSGDMNTEAFF. CDR3 DNA sequence: TGTGCCAGTAGTGGGGACATGAACACTGAAGCTTTCTTT.

The CDR3 protein is CASSEGQLELFF. DNA of the CDR3: TGCGCCAGCAGCGAGGGACAGTTAGAACTGTTTTTT. The V call is TRBV5-1, the J call TRBJ1-4; 7 positions agree with TRBD1. Germline loops: CDR1 SGHRS, CDR2 YFSETQ. V lost 4 bases and J lost 12; bases outside the gene matches: 6. The CDR3 loop spans 12 amino acids. The full variable domain, with the rest looked up from reference TRBV5-1 and TRBJ1-4, is KAGVTQTPRYLIKTRGQQVTLSCSPISGHRSVSWYQQTPGQGLQFLFEYFSETQRNKGNFPGRFSGRQFSNSRSEMNVSTLELGDSALYLCASSEGQLELFFGSGTQLSVL.

This clone was counted between two and nine times. The rearrangement joins TRBV18 to TRBJ2-1; TRBD1 is a possible D gene (6 bases). With 0 bases removed from V and 7 bases from J, the gap between germline ends came to 13 bases. Germline V gene data show CDR1 as KGHSH and CDR2 as LQKENI. The CDR3 contains 15 residues. CDR3 sequence: CASSPPTTGTNEQFF. CDR3 nucleotides: TGTGCCAGCTCACCACCCACGACAGGAACAAATGAGCAGTTCTTC.